Listed below are T cell receptor beta chains from one sample, sequenced in a study of Ad26.COV2.S vaccination and SARS-CoV-2 variants. Using immunoSEQ multiplex PCR, the repertoire was profiled, and TCRdb retains in-frame clones only, with some absent. The sample contains hundreds of thousands of clones, around 92% of which appear only once. The sequencing used peripheral blood, collected in a trial of Ad26.COV2.S vaccine versus placebo. These receptors all stem from a person aged 18-60 years who received the Ad26.COV2.S COVID-19 vaccine or a placebo. Both conserved end residues are part of each CDR3. The order of the fields is CDR3 DNA, CDR3 protein, V gene, D gene, clone size, J gene. The D gene is left open where the match is weak. Size tells how often a clone was seen (once, few, many) or the class of an expanded clone, and some rows leave it out.

DNA: TGCGCCAGCAGCGTCGGTCAAGAGACCCAGTACTTC
CDR3: CASSVGQETQYF
V: TRBV5-1
D: NA
size: once
J: TRBJ2-5

DNA: TGTGCCAGCATCCTTAGGGGATCTTGGTATGGCTACACCTTC
CDR3: CASILRGSWYGYTF
V: TRBV27
D: NA
size: NA
J: TRBJ1-2

DNA: TGCGCCAGCAGCTCGACAGGGGCGAGTAATGAAAAACTGTTTTTT
CDR3: CASSSTGASNEKLFF
V: TRBV5-1
D: TRBD1
size: NA
J: TRBJ1-4

DNA: TGTGCCAGCTCCACAGGGGCCCCCTACGAGCAGTACTTC
CDR3: CASSTGAPYEQYF
V: TRBV6-6
D: TRBD1
size: once
J: TRBJ2-7

DNA: TGTGCCAGCAGCCAAATTACCAGGGGATTGAACACTGAAGCTTTCTTT
CDR3: CASSQITRGLNTEAFF
V: TRBV3-1/TRBV3-2
D: NA
size: NA
J: TRBJ1-1

DNA: TGTGCCAGCAGCCCCCCCTATTCACCCCTCCACTTT
CDR3: CASSPPYSPLHF
V: TRBV7-2
D: NA
size: few
J: TRBJ1-6

DNA: TGTGCCAGCAGCTCGGGACAGGGGGATGGCTACACCTTC
CDR3: CASSSGQGDGYTF
V: TRBV5-4
D: TRBD1
size: NA
J: TRBJ1-2

DNA: TGTGCCAGCAGCTTAGTCGGGGCAAACATTCAGTACTTC
CDR3: CASSLVGANIQYF
V: TRBV7-9
D: NA
size: NA
J: TRBJ2-4

DNA: TGTGCCAGCAGCTCCAGAGGGGGCGGGATGAACACTGAAGCTTTCTTT
CDR3: CASSSRGGGMNTEAFF
V: TRBV13
D: TRBD1
size: once
J: TRBJ1-1

DNA: TGCGCCAGCAGCTTAAGACAGGGGGGTGGCTACTCTGGGGCCAACGTCCTGACTTTC
CDR3: CASSLRQGGGYSGANVLTF
V: TRBV5-1
D: TRBD1
size: NA
J: TRBJ2-6

DNA: TGTGCCACGGGCGAGCAGTACTTC
CDR3: CATGEQYF
V: TRBV19
D: NA
size: once
J: TRBJ2-7

DNA: TGTGCCAGCTCCCTAGCGGGTGGTGGTGAGCAGTTCTTC
CDR3: CASSLAGGGEQFF
V: TRBV9
D: TRBD2
size: NA
J: TRBJ2-1